This T cell receptor (beta chain) was recorded in a study of OX40 agonist ivuxolimab in advanced cancers. CDR1 and CDR2 (germline): ENHRY, SYGVKD. This CDR3 has 13 amino acids. Trimming stripped 4 bases from V and 8 bases from J, with 11 bases between. Repertoires were generated with immunoSEQ multiplex PCR, while TCRdb's copy carries only in-frame clones and drops some. Found here are 45,000 to 70,000 clones, roughly 86% of them singletons; the top ten hold approximately 1%. Specimen: CD4+ or CD8+ T cells sorted from blood, collected in a trial of the OX40 agonist ivuxolimab. The receptor was derived from an adult with an advanced solid tumor such as melanoma, head and neck, liver or kidney cancer. The chain couples TRBV10-3 to TRBJ1-4; TRBD1 might be the D (5 bases). The CDR3 DNA reads as TGTGCCATCAGTGGCAGGGAGAGCGAAAAACTGTTTTTT. Protein sequence: CAISGRESEKLFF.